This T cell receptor (beta chain) was retrieved from a study of cytomegalovirus exposure and HLA in healthy donors. Points from the study as a whole: For most TCR beta V segments, an earlier analysis put the productive rate at about 87% or about 30% of the time. Reported findings show TCR beta sequences accurately forecast HLA-A and HLA-B alleles in most subjects.

Primers for the PCR totalled 60 Vbeta and 13 Jbeta. The method was immunoSEQ multiplex PCR; TCRdb's version includes in-frame clones alone and lacks a portion of them. The data contain tens of thousands of clones, roughly 69% of them singletons. Comment on this clone: Its antigen is still unknown.

V dropped 4 bases and J dropped 4 bases, with 9 bases sitting between them. The CDR3 consists of 13 residues. The germline gives CDR1 LGHNA, CDR2 YSLEER. The sequence came from a man over 45 in good health and CMV-seronegative. This chain uses TRBV4-3 with TRBJ2-3; weak D call: TRBD1 (6 bases). The sequencing input was PBMCs. CDR3 loop: CASSPRTADTQYF. The CDR3 bases are TGCGCCAGCAGCCCGCGGACAGCAGATACGCAGTATTTT.